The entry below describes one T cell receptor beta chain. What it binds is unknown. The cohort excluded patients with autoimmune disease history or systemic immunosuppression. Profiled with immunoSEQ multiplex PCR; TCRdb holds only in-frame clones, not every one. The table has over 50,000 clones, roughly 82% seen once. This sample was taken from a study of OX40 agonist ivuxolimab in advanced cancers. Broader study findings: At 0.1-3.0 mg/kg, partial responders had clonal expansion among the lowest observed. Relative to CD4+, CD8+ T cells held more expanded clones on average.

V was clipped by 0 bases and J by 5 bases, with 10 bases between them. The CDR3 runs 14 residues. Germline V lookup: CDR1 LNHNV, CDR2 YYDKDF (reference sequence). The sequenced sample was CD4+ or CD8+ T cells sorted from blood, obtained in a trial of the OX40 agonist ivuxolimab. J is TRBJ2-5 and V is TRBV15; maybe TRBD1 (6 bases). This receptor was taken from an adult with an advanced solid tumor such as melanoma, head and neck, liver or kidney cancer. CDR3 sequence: CATSRDRGWETQYF. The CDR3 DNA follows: TGTGCCACCAGCAGAGACAGGGGCTGGGAGACCCAGTACTTC.